The 2 T cell receptor beta chains reported below all come from one sample, sequenced in a study of shared clonotypes between healthy human individuals. TCRdb's copy holds only in-frame clones and misses some; the assay was immunoSEQ multiplex PCR. In the table there are approximately 640,000 clones, less than 80% of which are singletons. Sequencing was done on a sample of memory CD4+ T cells sorted from blood. As to subset: CD45RA-negative fraction. These receptors were obtained from a woman aged 25 to 39 in good health.

A few counts support this clone. The chain joins TRBV11-3 to TRBJ2-3; no clear D gene. Trimming stripped 5 bases from V and 0 bases from J, with 9 bases between. Germline lookup yields CDR1 SGHNT and CDR2 YENEEA. This CDR3 contains 14 residues. CDR3 loop: CASSRSDSTDTQYF. CDR3 sequence (DNA): TGTGCCAGCAGCCGAAGCGACAGCACAGATACGCAGTATTTT.

This clone has ten or more counts. The rearrangement links TRBV7-3 to TRBJ2-2; 7 bases line up with TRBD2. Germline V gene lookup returns CDR1 SGHTA and CDR2 FQGTGA. The CDR3 totals 15 residues. V was clipped by 8 bases and J by 7 bases; unmatched bases: 13. The CDR3 nucleotides are TGTGCCAGCCGCAAGGGGACGAGCGGGGACGGGGAGCTGTTTTTT. This codes for CASRKGTSGDGELFF.